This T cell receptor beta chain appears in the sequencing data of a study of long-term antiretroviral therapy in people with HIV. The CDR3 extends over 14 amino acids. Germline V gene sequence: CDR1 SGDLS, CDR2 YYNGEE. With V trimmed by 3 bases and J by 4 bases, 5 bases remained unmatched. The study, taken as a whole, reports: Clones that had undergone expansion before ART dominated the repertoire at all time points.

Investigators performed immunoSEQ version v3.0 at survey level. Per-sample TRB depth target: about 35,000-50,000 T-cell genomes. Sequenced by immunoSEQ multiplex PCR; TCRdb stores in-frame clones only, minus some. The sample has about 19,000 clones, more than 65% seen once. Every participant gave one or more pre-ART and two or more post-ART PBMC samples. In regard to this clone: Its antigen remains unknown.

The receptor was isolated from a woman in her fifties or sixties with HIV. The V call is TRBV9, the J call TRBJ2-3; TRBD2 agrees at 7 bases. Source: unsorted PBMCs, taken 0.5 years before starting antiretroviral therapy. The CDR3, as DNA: TGTGCCAGCAGCGCCGGCGGGGGTCCAGATACGCAGTATTTT. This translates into CASSAGGGPDTQYF.